These 26 T cell receptor beta chains share one sample of origin, sequenced in a study of monozygotic twins with inflammatory bowel disease. Each CDR3 protein gets one entry in TCRdb, which reprocessed the 5' RACE reads and gives no DNA. This sample's table has approximately 400,000 distinct CDR3 sequences. Sequencing input: blood. The receptors shown here come from a human donor with ulcerative colitis or Crohn's disease, or a healthy co-twin of an affected twin (not recorded which).

J is TRBJ2-7 and V is TRBV6-2 or TRBV6-3; TCRdb picks TRBD2, but there is no DNA to check that call. The CDR3 runs 14 residues. Germline CDR1 and CDR2: MNHEY and SVGEGT. This CDR3 is CASSSTSGRYEQYF.

The gene calls are TRBV6-5 and TRBJ2-6. This CDR3 is 15 amino acids long. The germline gives CDR1 MNHEY, CDR2 SVGAGI. The CDR3 sequence is CASSYVGAGANVLTF.

V is TRBV11-1 and J is TRBJ1-1; TCRdb's D gene call, TRBD1, goes unchecked for lack of DNA. Per germline, CDR1 SGHAT and CDR2 FQDESV (reference sequence). The CDR3 spans 16 residues. The CDR3 loop reads CASSLAGQGRNTEAFF.

V gene TRBV6-1 combines with J gene TRBJ1-1; the D call of TRBD1 rests on TCRdb alone, since no DNA is present to check it. Germline loops: CDR1 MNHNS, CDR2 SASEGT. This CDR3 comprises 17 residues. The CDR3 is CASSLSSGQGFRTEAFF.

V is TRBV7-9 and J is TRBJ1-1; TCRdb picks TRBD1, but there is no DNA to check that call. The germline CDR1 and CDR2 sequences are SEHNR and FQNEAQ (reference sequence). The CDR3 consists of 15 residues. The CDR3 loop reads CASSRDRGMNTEAFF.

The V call is TRBV28, the J call TRBJ1-4; absent DNA, TCRdb's TRBD1 call cannot be checked. Per germline, CDR1 MDHEN and CDR2 SYDVKM. This CDR3 comprises 15 residues. CDR3: CASRVPGTGSEKLFF.

V gene TRBV20-1 combines with J gene TRBJ2-1; TCRdb proposes TRBD1, but this gene call is untestable without DNA. Germline CDR1 reads DFQATT; CDR2 reads SNEGSKA (reference sequence). This CDR3 is built from 15 residues. The CDR3: CSATILRGAKGEQFF.

This chain connects TRBV10-3 to TRBJ2-3. The CDR3 is 15 residues long. Germline CDR1 reads ENHRY; CDR2 reads SYGVKD. CDR3 residues: CAIRPAGTSTDTQYF.

The chain recombines TRBV9 with TRBJ2-1; TCRdb picks TRBD2, but there is no DNA to check that call. This CDR3 comprises 18 residues. CDR1 and CDR2 from the germline V gene are SGDLS and YYNGEE. The CDR3 loop is CASSSPSGGPSSYNEQFF.

The chain couples TRBV6-6 to TRBJ2-3; as DNA is missing, the TRBD1 call by TCRdb cannot be tested. Germline V gene sequence: CDR1 MNHNY, CDR2 SVGAGI (reference sequence). The CDR3 is made up of 13 amino acids. CDR3 residues: CASRGEWTDTQYF.

The chain uses TRBV20-1 and TRBJ2-3; the D gene TCRdb calls, TRBD2, cannot be checked with no DNA. Germline CDR1 is DFQATT and CDR2 is SNEGSKA (reference sequence). The CDR3 is 16 amino acids. CDR3 region: CSARGGLAGSTDTQYF.

The genes are TRBV11-2 and TRBJ2-1; as DNA is missing, the TRBD1 call by TCRdb cannot be tested. In germline, CDR1 is SGHAT, CDR2 FQNNGV. The CDR3 loop spans 14 amino acids. The CDR3 region is CASSFGGQANEQFF.

This sequence joins TRBV2 and TRBJ2-2. This CDR3 is built from 14 residues. Germline V gene sequence: CDR1 SNHLY, CDR2 FYNNEI. CDR3 sequence: CASMPSRDTGELFF.

The J gene is TRBJ2-7, the V gene TRBV29-1; absent DNA, TCRdb's TRBD2 call cannot be checked. The CDR3 sequence is 15 residues long. The germline V gene has CDR1 SQVTM and CDR2 ANQGSEA. The CDR3 is CSVERSRGGFYEQYF.

The V gene is TRBV6-5, the J gene TRBJ2-3; the TCRdb call, TRBD1, lacks DNA for checking. The V gene's germline CDR1 is MNHEY and CDR2 SVGAGI. The CDR3 runs 15 residues. CDR3 sequence: CASSYSAGGTDTQYF.

This sequence joins TRBV7-2 and TRBJ1-3; the D call of TRBD1 rests on TCRdb alone, since no DNA is present to check it. The CDR3 consists of 16 residues. In germline, CDR1 is SGHTA, CDR2 FQGNSA. CDR3 in amino acids: CASSLDPPGSGNTIYF.

The V and J genes are TRBV4-1 and TRBJ2-2. The CDR3 is 15 residues long. Germline values: CDR1 MGHRA, CDR2 YSYEKL. The CDR3 spells CASSQVTSDTGELFF.

The V gene is TRBV7-9, the J gene TRBJ1-4. The germline CDR1 and CDR2 sequences are SEHNR and FQNEAQ (reference sequence). CDR3 length: 14 residues. This chain's CDR3 is CASSGGIWNEKLFF.

V and J are TRBV4-3 and TRBJ2-7; there is no DNA to check the TCRdb D call of TRBD1. The CDR3 sequence is 14 residues long. Germline V gene lookup returns CDR1 LGHNA and CDR2 YSLEER. The CDR3 sequence: CASSEGQGSYEQYF.

The rearrangement joins TRBV9 to TRBJ2-1; as DNA is missing, the TRBD2 call by TCRdb cannot be tested. Germline V lookup: CDR1 SGDLS, CDR2 YYNGEE. This CDR3 has 16 residues. CDR3 region: CASSVGLAGGYNEQFF.

V gene TRBV20-1 combines with J gene TRBJ2-7; the D gene TCRdb calls, TRBD1, cannot be checked with no DNA. The CDR3 totals 12 residues. The germline CDR1 and CDR2 sequences are DFQATT and SNEGSKA (reference sequence). CDR3 region: CAAMDRVNEQYF.

The CDR3 sequence is CASSRGSNTGELFF. The chain employs TRBV7-3 and TRBJ2-2. Germline V gene data show CDR1 as SGHTA and CDR2 as FQGTGA. The CDR3 spans 14 residues.

The rearrangement links TRBV29-1 to TRBJ1-2; TCRdb's assignment of TRBD1 cannot be checked, as there is no DNA. This CDR3 comprises 14 residues. CDR1 is SQVTM, CDR2 ANQGSEA, per germline. The CDR3 loop is CSVESGQGIDGYTF.

The V and J genes are TRBV7-2 and TRBJ1-6; TCRdb designates TRBD1, a call that cannot be tested without DNA. CDR3 size: 17 residues. Looked up from germline, CDR1 is SGHTA and CDR2 is FQGNSA. CDR3 sequence reads: CASSFAKGQGARSPLHF.

CDR3 protein: CSASGRQRGNGYTF. The chain joins TRBV20-1 to TRBJ1-2. Germline assignment: CDR1 DFQATT and CDR2 SNEGSKA (reference sequence). The CDR3 length is 14 residues.

J is TRBJ1-5 and V is TRBV7-2. The germline V gene has CDR1 SGHTA and CDR2 FQGNSA. The CDR3 totals 14 residues. The CDR3 sequence: CASSLAMANQPQHF.